These 15 T cell receptor beta chains were sequenced from one sample in a study of OX40 agonist ivuxolimab in advanced cancers. The table came from immunoSEQ multiplex PCR; TCRdb's copy has only in-frame clones and leaves some out. The sample has tens of thousands of clones; almost 90% are singletons. The sample in question was CD4+ or CD8+ T cells sorted from blood, obtained in a trial of the OX40 agonist ivuxolimab. These TCRs come from an adult with an advanced solid tumor such as melanoma, head and neck, liver or kidney cancer.

This clone has only a few counts. The V and J genes are TRBV11-2 and TRBJ1-1; 10 nucleotides match TRBD1. The CDR3 length is 16 residues. Per germline, CDR1 SGHAT and CDR2 FQNNGV. With 1 base clipped from V and 3 bases from J, the junction kept 5 bases outside the gene matches. CDR3 amino acids: CASSLGDRGIDTEAFF. The CDR3, as DNA: TGTGCCAGCAGCTTAGGGGACAGGGGTATTGACACTGAAGCTTTCTTT.

The CDR3: CASSARTSRYEQYF. The CDR3 DNA follows: TGTGCCAGCAGTGCACGGACTAGCCGCTACGAGCAGTACTTC. The chain employs TRBV2 and TRBJ2-7; 8 nucleotides match TRBD2. Germline trimming cut 4 bases from V and 3 bases from J; bases unmatched to any gene: 5. CDR3 length: 14 amino acids. Germline values: CDR1 SNHLY, CDR2 FYNNEI.

The chain couples TRBV5-1 to TRBJ2-5, with D unclear. CDR1 and CDR2 from the germline V gene are SGHRS and YFSETQ. The V end was cut by 0 bases, the J end by 4 bases, with 7 bases between. The CDR3 totals 13 residues. The CDR3 DNA reads as TGCGCCAGCAGCTTGGGACAATCAGAGACCCAGTACTTC. Its protein product is CASSLGQSETQYF.

The sample holds a few counts of this clone. The genes are TRBV27 and TRBJ2-5; 15 positions match TRBD2. J was trimmed by 7 bases and V by 6 bases; bases with no gene match: 6. CDR1 and CDR2 from the germline V gene are MNHEY and SMNVEV (reference sequence). The length of the CDR3 is 15 residues. CDR3 loop: CASRRTSGRGGTQYF. The CDR3, as DNA: TGTGCCAGCAGGCGGACTAGCGGGAGGGGGGGGACCCAGTACTTC.

The J gene is TRBJ2-7, the V gene TRBV6-1; tentative D call: TRBD2 (7 bases). V shed 3 bases and J shed 0 bases, with 15 bases lying between them. The CDR3 loop spans 16 amino acids. Germline CDR1 MNHNS, CDR2 SASEGT. The CDR3: CASSESRGGGSYEQYF. The CDR3 nucleotides are TGTGCCAGCAGTGAGTCCCGGGGAGGGGGCTCCTACGAGCAGTACTTC.

The chain employs TRBV19 and TRBJ1-5, with D perhaps matching TRBD1 (5 bases). CDR3 length equals 13 residues. Germline V gene sequence: CDR1 LNHDA, CDR2 SQIVND (reference sequence). Trimming shortened V by 7 bases and J by 4 bases, and 11 bases separated the two germline ends. CDR3 DNA: TGTGCCAGTACCATTGGGGGAAATCAGCCCCAGCATTTT. Translating it yields CASTIGGNQPQHF. The full variable domain, with the rest looked up from reference TRBV19 and TRBJ1-5, is DGGITQSPKYLFRKEGQNVTLSCEQNLNHDAMYWYRQDPGQGLRLIYYSQIVNDFQKGDIAEGYSVSREKKESFPLTVTSAQKNPTAFYLCASTIGGNQPQHFGDGTRLSIL.

The chain links TRBV14 to TRBJ2-5, with D hard to call. This CDR3 has 13 amino acids. From germline, CDR1 is SGHDN and CDR2 FVKESK. Trimming removed 5 bases from V and 4 bases from J, with 11 bases in between. In DNA form, the CDR3 reads TGTGCCAGCAGCGCCCAAGCAGGAGAGACCCAGTACTTC. Protein product: CASSAQAGETQYF.

This rearrangement joins TRBV29-1 to TRBJ1-2; TRBD1 is a possible D gene (5 bases). V dropped 3 bases and J dropped 2 bases, with 7 bases sitting between them. CDR3 length equals 12 residues. Germline loops: CDR1 SQVTM, CDR2 ANQGSEA. The CDR3 DNA is TGCAGCGTTGATTCAGGGAACTATGGCTACACCTTC. Amino acid sequence: CSVDSGNYGYTF.

The chain couples TRBV18 to TRBJ1-6, with a weak D call TRBD1 (5 bases). V shed 1 base and J shed 8 bases, with 12 bases lying between them. The CDR3 length is 15 residues. Germline V gene sequence: CDR1 KGHSH, CDR2 LQKENI. The DNA for the CDR3 is TGTGCCAGCTCACCACTTGGGGCAGGGCATTCACCCCTCCACTTT. Encoded protein: CASSPLGAGHSPLHF.

The chain joins TRBV19 to TRBJ2-7; maybe TRBD1 (5 bases). The CDR3 is 13 residues long. From germline, CDR1 is LNHDA and CDR2 SQIVND (reference sequence). Trimming took 4 bases from V and 2 from J, leaving 9 bases between them. The CDR3 DNA is TGTGCCAGTAGTAAAGGGGCCGCCTACGAGCAGTACTTC. This sequence encodes CASSKGAAYEQYF.

CDR3 sequence: CASSFRTSGGASEQYF. In DNA form, the CDR3 reads TGTGCCAGCAGCTTCCGGACTAGCGGGGGGGCAAGCGAGCAGTACTTC. The chain links TRBV7-8 to TRBJ2-5, with 15 bases identical to TRBD2. Matching the DNA end better, TRBJ2-7 makes the J call doubtful. The CDR3 runs 16 residues. Per the germline V gene, CDR1 is SGHVS and CDR2 is FQNEAQ.

The rearrangement links TRBV2 to TRBJ1-2; perhaps TRBD1 as D (6 bases). CDR1 and CDR2 from the germline V gene are SNHLY and FYNNEI. V lost 4 bases to trimming and J lost 3 bases, with 9 bases between them. The CDR3 has 13 amino acids. The CDR3 is CASSGTVDYGYTF. The CDR3 DNA reads TGTGCCAGCAGTGGGACAGTAGACTATGGCTACACCTTC.

The rearrangement uses TRBV30 and TRBJ2-3; no clear D. The CDR3 length is 12 residues. Trimming took 4 bases from V and 3 from J, leaving 8 bases between them. The germline gives CDR1 GTSNPN, CDR2 SVGIG (reference sequence). This CDR3 reads CAWTPGTDTQYF. DNA of the CDR3: TGTGCCTGGACCCCGGGTACAGATACGCAGTATTTT.

The gene calls are TRBV9 and TRBJ2-3; D may be TRBD1 (5 bases). CDR3 size: 15 residues. With 0 bases removed from V and 1 base from J, the gap between germline ends came to 9 bases. Germline loops: CDR1 SGDLS, CDR2 YYNGEE. The CDR3 here is CASSVGGARTDTQYF. As DNA, the CDR3 is TGTGCCAGCAGCGTAGGTGGGGCGCGCACAGATACGCAGTATTTT.

The CDR3 reads CASSPGPDTQYF. The CDR3, as DNA: TGTGCCAGCAGCCCCGGGCCAGATACGCAGTATTTT. The chain recombines TRBV7-8 with TRBJ2-3; no definite D call. V was trimmed by 5 bases and J by 4 bases, leaving 7 bases between them. The CDR3 length is 12 residues. CDR1 is SGHVS and CDR2 is FQNEAQ in the germline V gene.